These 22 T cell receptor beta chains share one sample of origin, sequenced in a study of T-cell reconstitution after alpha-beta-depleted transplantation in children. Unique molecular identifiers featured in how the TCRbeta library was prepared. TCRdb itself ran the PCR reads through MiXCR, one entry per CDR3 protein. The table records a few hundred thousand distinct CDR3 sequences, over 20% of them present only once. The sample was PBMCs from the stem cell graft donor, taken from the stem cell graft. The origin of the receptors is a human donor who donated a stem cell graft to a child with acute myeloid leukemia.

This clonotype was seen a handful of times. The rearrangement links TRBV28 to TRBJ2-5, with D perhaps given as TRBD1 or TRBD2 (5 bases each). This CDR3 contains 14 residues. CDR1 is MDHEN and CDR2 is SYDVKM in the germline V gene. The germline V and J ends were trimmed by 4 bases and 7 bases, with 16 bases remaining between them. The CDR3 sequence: CASSSGRDPRTQYF. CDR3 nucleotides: TGTGCCAGCAGTTCCGGCCGGGACCCTAGGACCCAGTACTTC.

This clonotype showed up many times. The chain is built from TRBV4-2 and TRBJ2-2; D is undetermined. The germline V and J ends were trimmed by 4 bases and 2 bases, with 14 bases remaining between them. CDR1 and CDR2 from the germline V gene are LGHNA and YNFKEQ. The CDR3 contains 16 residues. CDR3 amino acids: CASSLEWTRNTGELFF. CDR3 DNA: TGTGCCAGCAGCCTCGAGTGGACGAGAAACACCGGGGAGCTGTTTTTT.

CDR3 sequence (DNA): TGCAGTGCGGGGAGTGGGAGTCAAGAGACCCAGTACTTC. It translates to CSAGSGSQETQYF. The genes are TRBV20-1 and TRBJ2-5; a possible D gene is TRBD2 (5 bases). The CDR3 has 13 amino acids. Trimming removed 6 bases at V and 2 bases at J, with 13 bases between. Per the germline V gene, CDR1 is DFQATT and CDR2 is SNEGSKA (reference sequence).

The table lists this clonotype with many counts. This CDR3 is CASSTGGKNQPQHF. As DNA, the CDR3 is TGTGCCAGCAGTACAGGGGGCAAGAATCAGCCCCAGCATTTT. The chain links TRBV12-3 or TRBV12-4 to TRBJ1-5, with 9 nucleotides matching TRBD1. V was clipped by 5 bases and J by 4 bases; unmatched bases: 3. This CDR3 contains 14 residues.

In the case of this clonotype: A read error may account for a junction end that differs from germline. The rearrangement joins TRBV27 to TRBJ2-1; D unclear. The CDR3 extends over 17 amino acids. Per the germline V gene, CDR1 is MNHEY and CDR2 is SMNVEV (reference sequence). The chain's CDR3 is CASHTIYGLPAYSEQFF. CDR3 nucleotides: TGTGCCAGTCACACTATCTACGGGCTCCCGGCCTACAGTGAGCAGTTCTTC.

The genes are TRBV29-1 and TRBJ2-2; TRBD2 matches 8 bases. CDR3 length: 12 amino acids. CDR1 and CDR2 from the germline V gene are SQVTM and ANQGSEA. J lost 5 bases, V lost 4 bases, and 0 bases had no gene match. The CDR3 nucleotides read TGCAGCGTTGCGGGGGGGACCGGGGAGCTGTTTTTT. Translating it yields CSVAGGTGELFF.

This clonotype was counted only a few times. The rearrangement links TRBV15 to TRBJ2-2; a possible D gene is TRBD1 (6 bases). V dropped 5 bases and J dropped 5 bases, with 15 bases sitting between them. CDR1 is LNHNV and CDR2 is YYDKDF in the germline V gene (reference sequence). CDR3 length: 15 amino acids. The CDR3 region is CATSPFIGGTGELFF. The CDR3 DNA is TGTGCCACCAGCCCCTTTATAGGGGGTACCGGGGAGCTGTTTTTT.

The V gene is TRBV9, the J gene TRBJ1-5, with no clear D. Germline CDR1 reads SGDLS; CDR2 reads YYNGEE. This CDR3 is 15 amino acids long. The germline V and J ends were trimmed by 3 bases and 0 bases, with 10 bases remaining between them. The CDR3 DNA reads TGTGCCAGCAGCGAATCGGGTTATAGCAATCAGCCCCAGCATTTT. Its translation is CASSESGYSNQPQHF.

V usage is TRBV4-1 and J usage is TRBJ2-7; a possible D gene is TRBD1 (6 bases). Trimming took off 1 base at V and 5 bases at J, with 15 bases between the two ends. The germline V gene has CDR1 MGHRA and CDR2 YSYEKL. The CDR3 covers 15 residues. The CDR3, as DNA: TGCGCCAGCAGCCAAGTGGACAGCCTCAGGAACGAGCAGTACTTC. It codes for CASSQVDSLRNEQYF.

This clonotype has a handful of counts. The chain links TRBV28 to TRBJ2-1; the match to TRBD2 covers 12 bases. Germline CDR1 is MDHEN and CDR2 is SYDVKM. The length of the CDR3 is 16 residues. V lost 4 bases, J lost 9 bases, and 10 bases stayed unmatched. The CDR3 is CASSSRLAGVFSEQFF. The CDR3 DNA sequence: TGTGCCAGCAGTTCCCGACTAGCGGGAGTATTTAGTGAGCAGTTCTTC.

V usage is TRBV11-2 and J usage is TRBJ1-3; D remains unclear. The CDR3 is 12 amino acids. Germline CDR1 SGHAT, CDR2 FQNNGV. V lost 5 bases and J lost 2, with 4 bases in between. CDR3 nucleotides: TGTGCCAGCAGCACAGCTGGAAACACCATATATTTT. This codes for CASSTAGNTIYF.

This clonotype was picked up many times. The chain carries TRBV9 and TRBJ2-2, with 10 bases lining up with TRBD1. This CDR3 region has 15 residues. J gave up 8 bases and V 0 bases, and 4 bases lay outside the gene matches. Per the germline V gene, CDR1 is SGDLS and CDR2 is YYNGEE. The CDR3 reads CASSVVTGGKGELFF. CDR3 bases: TGTGCCAGCAGCGTAGTGACAGGGGGCAAAGGGGAGCTGTTTTTT.

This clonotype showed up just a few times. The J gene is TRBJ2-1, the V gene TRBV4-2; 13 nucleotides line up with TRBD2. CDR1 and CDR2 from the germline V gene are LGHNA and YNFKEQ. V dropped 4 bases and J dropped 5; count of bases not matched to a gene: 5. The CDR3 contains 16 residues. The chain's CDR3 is CASSRRTSGSNNEQFF. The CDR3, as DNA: TGTGCCAGCAGCCGTCGGACTAGCGGGAGTAACAATGAGCAGTTCTTC.

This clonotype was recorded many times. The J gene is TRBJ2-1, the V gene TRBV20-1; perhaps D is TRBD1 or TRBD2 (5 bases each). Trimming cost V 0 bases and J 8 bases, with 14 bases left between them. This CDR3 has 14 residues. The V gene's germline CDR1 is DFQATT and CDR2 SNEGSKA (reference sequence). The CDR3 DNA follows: TGCAGTGCTAGAGATGGGGCAGCGAGGGATGAGCAGTTCTTC. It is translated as CSARDGAARDEQFF.

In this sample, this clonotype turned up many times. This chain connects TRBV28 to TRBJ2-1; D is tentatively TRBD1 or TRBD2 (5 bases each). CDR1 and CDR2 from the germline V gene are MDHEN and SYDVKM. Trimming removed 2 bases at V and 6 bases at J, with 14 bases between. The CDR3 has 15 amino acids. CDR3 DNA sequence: TGTGCCAGCAGTTTAGAGGGCAGGGTAACCAATGAGCAGTTCTTC. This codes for CASSLEGRVTNEQFF.

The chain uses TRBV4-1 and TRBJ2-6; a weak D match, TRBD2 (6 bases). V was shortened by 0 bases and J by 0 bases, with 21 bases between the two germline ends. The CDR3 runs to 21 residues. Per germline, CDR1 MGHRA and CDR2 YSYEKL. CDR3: CASSQDAPPYGLYSGANVLTF. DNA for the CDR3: TGCGCCAGCAGCCAAGATGCACCCCCATACGGACTATACTCTGGGGCCAACGTCCTGACTTTC.

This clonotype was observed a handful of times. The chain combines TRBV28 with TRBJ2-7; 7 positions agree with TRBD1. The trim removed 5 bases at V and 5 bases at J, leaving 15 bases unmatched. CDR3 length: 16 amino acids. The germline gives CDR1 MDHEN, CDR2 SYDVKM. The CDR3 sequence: CASSAPGTANIHEQYF. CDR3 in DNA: TGTGCCAGCAGTGCCCCCGGGACAGCTAACATCCACGAGCAGTACTTC.

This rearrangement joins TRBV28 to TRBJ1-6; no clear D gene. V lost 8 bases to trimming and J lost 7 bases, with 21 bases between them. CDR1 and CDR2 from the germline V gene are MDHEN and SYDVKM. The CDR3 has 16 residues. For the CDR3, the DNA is TGTGCCAGCCTAAGTTTTTTGCAGCCAAGGAATTCACCCCTCCACTTT. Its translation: CASLSFLQPRNSPLHF.

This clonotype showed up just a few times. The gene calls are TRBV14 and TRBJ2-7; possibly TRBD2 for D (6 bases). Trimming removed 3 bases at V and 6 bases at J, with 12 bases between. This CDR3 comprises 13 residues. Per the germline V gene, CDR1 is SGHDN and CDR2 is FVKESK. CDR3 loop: CASSHAGGIEQYF. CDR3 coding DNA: TGTGCCAGCAGCCATGCGGGCGGGATCGAGCAGTACTTC.

CDR3 sequence reads: CASSQVSGRIEQYF. DNA for the CDR3: TGTGCCAGCAGCCAAGTGTCCGGGAGGATCGAGCAGTACTTC. The chain combines TRBV14 with TRBJ2-7; TRBD2 agrees at 7 bases. Trimming at V came to 1 base and at J to 6 bases, leaving 6 bases not matched to a gene. Germline V gives CDR1 SGHDN, CDR2 FVKESK. The length of the CDR3 is 14 residues.

The CDR3 region is CASSQGDGYNEQFF. CDR3 DNA: TGCGCCAGCAGCCAAGGCGATGGCTACAATGAGCAGTTCTTC. The chain links TRBV4-1 to TRBJ2-1; D uncertain. V lost 1 base and J lost 3, with 7 bases in between. Per germline, CDR1 MGHRA and CDR2 YSYEKL. The CDR3 runs 14 residues.

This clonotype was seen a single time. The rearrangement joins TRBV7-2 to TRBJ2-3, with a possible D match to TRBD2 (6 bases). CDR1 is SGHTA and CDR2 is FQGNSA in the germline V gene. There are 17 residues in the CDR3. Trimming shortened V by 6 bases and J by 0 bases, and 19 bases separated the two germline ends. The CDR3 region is CASRRPRDSRSTDTQYF. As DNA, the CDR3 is TGTGCCAGCAGACGACCACGGGACTCCAGAAGCACAGATACGCAGTATTTT.